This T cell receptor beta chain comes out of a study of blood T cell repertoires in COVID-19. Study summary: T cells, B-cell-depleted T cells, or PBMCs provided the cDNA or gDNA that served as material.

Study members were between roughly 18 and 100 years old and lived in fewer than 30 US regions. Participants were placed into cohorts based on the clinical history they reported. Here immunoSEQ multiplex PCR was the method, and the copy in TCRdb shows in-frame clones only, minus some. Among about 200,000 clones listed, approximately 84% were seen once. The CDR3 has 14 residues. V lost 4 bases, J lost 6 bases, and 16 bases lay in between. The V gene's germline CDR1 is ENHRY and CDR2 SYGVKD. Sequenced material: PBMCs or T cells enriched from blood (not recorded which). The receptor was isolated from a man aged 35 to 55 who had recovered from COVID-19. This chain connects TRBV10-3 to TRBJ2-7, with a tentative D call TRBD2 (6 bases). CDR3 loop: CAISGVGGNGEQYF. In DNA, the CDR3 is TGTGCCATCAGTGGGGTGGGGGGAAATGGCGAGCAGTACTTC.